These T cell receptor beta chains were read from a single sample in a study of control samples from healthy donors and cancer patients. Produced via immunoSEQ multiplex PCR; TCRdb's table is partial and in-frame only. The sample contains 100,000 to 150,000 clones, just under 95% of which appear only once. Input material: blood. These receptors were collected from a man aged 18 to 30 in good health. Both conserved end residues are part of each CDR3. A D gene is named only where the DNA matches it firmly. Not all rows give a size; the values are once, few, many and, for expanded clones, a class.

TRBV6-5	TRBD1	TRBJ1-2	once	TGTGCCAGCAGTCCCCAGGGACAGGTCTATGGCTACACCTTC	CASSPQGQVYGYTF
TRBV3-1/TRBV3-2	TRBD2	TRBJ2-7	-	TGTGCCAGCAAAAGGCCTTTGTACACTAGCGGGGGCTATCCCTACGAGCAGTACTTC	CASKRPLYTSGGYPYEQYF
TRBV4-1	-	TRBJ1-3	-	TGCGCCAGCAGCCCCGCGGGGACCTCTGGAAACACCATATATTTT	CASSPAGTSGNTIYF
TRBV9	TRBD1	TRBJ1-6	-	TGTGCCAGCAGCGTTTCACCGGGACAGGGGAATTCACCCCTCCACTTT	CASSVSPGQGNSPLHF
TRBV7-9	TRBD1	TRBJ1-5	-	TGTGCCAGCAGCCCGGAGGGACAGGGGAATCAGCCCCAGCATTTT	CASSPEGQGNQPQHF
TRBV6-6	-	TRBJ1-1	-	TGTGCCAGCAGTTACGCAACGGGACGGCCCACTGAAGCTTTCTTT	CASSYATGRPTEAFF
TRBV19	-	TRBJ1-1	-	TGTGCCAGTAGTGATCCTCAGGGCGGTGAAGCTTTCTTT	CASSDPQGGEAFF
TRBV7-3	TRBD2	TRBJ2-1	-	TGTGCCAGCAGCTTAACAGGACTAGCGGGGGATGAGCAGTTCTTC	CASSLTGLAGDEQFF
TRBV4-2	TRBD2	TRBJ2-3	-	TGTGCCAGCAGCCAAGAAGAGGAACTAGCGGGGGGCCCAGATACGCAGTATTTT	CASSQEEELAGGPDTQYF
TRBV20-1	TRBD2	TRBJ2-5	-	TGCAGTGCTAGTATGGTGCTAGCGGGGGACCGGCCTAAAGAGACCCAGTACTTC	CSASMVLAGDRPKETQYF
TRBV11-2	TRBD1	TRBJ1-3	-	TGTGCCAGCGACAGGGGGCTTGGAAACACCATATATTTT	CASDRGLGNTIYF
TRBV30	TRBD1	TRBJ1-1	once	TGTGCCTGGAGAGGGACAGGGAACACTGAAGCTTTCTTT	CAWRGTGNTEAFF
TRBV12-5	-	TRBJ1-1	-	TGTGCTAGTGGTAGAGGGGGGAACACTGAAGCTTTCTTT	CASGRGGNTEAFF
TRBV5-6	-	TRBJ2-1	once	TGTGCCAGCAGCCCGACAGTGGTCTACAATGAGCAGTTCTTC	CASSPTVVYNEQFF
TRBV28	-	TRBJ2-3	-	TGTGCCAGCAGGGGTCCCCAGCAGGGAACAGATACGCAGTATTTT	CASRGPQQGTDTQYF
TRBV6-6	TRBD1	TRBJ1-4	-	TGTGCCAGCAGTTACTTGGACAGGTTGGAGAAACTGTTTTTT	CASSYLDRLEKLFF
TRBV7-2	-	TRBJ1-2	once	TGTGCCAGCAGCCTCGCACGGGACTCCCGAGGCTACTTC	CASSLARDSRGYF
TRBV9	-	TRBJ1-5	-	TGTGCCAGCAGCGTAACTCTGGTCCCCATGTACAGGGTGAGCAATCAGCCCCAGCATTTT	CASSVTLVPMYRVSNQPQHF
TRBV5-1	TRBD1	TRBJ1-3	-	TGCGCCAGCAGTCGGACAGGGGACGGAAACGCCATATATTTT	CASSRTGDGNAIYF
TRBV6-5	-	TRBJ2-7	-	TGTGCCAGCAGTTTCCCCGGGTCCTACGAGCAGTACTTC	CASSFPGSYEQYF
TRBV4-1	TRBD2	TRBJ2-2	-	TGCGCCAGCAGCCAAGCAGGACTAGCGGGGGGGTTGAGAACCGGGGAGCTGTTTTTT	CASSQAGLAGGLRTGELFF
TRBV3-1/TRBV3-2	-	TRBJ2-5	-	TGTGCCAGCACCCACTGGGTCGGAGAGACCCAGTACTTC	CASTHWVGETQYF
TRBV3-1/TRBV3-2	TRBD1	TRBJ1-6	-	TGTGCCAGCAGCCTAGACAGGGGATATTCACCCCTCCACTTT	CASSLDRGYSPLHF
TRBV12-3/TRBV12-4	-	TRBJ1-4	-	TGTGCCAGCAGTGGACCTGGGGGAAAACTGTTTTTT	CASSGPGGKLFF
TRBV6-4	-	TRBJ2-2	-	TGTGCCAGCAGTGACTCGTTTCTCACCGGGGAGCTGTTTTTT	CASSDSFLTGELFF
TRBV7-9	TRBD2	TRBJ2-3	-	TGTGCCAGCAGCTCACCGAGGACTAGCGGGGGGCGAGTCACAGATACGCAGTATTTT	CASSSPRTSGGRVTDTQYF